The clone carrying this TCR beta chain is a singleton in its sample. Assay used: immunoSEQ multiplex PCR; TCRdb lists only in-frame clones, some missing. The sample has around 450,000 clones, roughly 91% seen once. The CDR3 has 13 residues. Deletions cut 0 bases from V and 6 bases from J, with 7 bases between. Germline V CDR1 and CDR2: SGDLS, YYNGEE. This entry is derived from a study of blood T cell repertoires in COVID-19. V and J are TRBV9 and TRBJ2-1; D unresolved. Sequencing used PBMCs or T cells enriched from blood (not recorded which). This receptor was taken from a man aged 18 to 35 who had recovered from COVID-19. In DNA, the CDR3 is TGTGCCAGCAGCGTAGGCGCGGTCAATGAGCAGTTCTTC. It encodes CASSVGAVNEQFF.